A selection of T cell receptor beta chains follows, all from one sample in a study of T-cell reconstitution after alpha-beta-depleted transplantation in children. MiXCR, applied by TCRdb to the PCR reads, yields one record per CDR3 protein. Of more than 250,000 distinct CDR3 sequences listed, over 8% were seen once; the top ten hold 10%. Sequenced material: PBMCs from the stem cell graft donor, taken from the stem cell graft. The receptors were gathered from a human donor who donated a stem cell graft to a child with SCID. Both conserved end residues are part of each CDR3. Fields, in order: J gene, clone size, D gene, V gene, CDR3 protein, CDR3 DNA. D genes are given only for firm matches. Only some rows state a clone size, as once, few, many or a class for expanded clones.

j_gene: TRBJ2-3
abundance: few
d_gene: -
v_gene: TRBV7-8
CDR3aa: CASSIRDFSTDTQYF
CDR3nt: TGTGCCAGCAGCATCCGGGACTTTAGCACAGATACGCAGTATTTT

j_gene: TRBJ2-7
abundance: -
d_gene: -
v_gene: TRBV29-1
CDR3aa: CSVESGQSYEQYF
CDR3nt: TGCAGCGTTGAGTCCGGACAGTCCTACGAGCAGTACTTC

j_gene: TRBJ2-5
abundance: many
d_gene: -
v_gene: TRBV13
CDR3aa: CASRWRHTQETQYF
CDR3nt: TGTGCCAGCAGATGGAGGCATACCCAAGAGACCCAGTACTTC

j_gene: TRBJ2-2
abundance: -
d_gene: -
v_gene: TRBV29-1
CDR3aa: CSFTGEVTGELFF
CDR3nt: TGCAGTTTCACCGGGGAGGTCACCGGGGAGCTGTTTTTT

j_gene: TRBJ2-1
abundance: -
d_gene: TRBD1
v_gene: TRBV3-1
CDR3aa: CASSQDGTAFHEQFF
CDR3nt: TGTGCCAGCAGCCAAGACGGGACAGCTTTTCATGAGCAGTTCTTC

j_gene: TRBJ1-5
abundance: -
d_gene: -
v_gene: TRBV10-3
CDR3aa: CAISGDSNQPQHF
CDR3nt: TGTGCCATCTCAGGGGACAGCAATCAGCCCCAGCATTTT

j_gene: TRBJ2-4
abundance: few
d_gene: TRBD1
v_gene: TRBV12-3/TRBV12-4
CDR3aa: CASSLGQGVQNIQYF
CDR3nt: TGTGCCAGCAGTTTGGGGCAGGGGGTCCAAAACATTCAGTACTTC

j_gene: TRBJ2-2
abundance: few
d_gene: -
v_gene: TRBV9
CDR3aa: CASSAPRRGLAGELFF
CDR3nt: TGTGCCAGCAGCGCCCCCAGGAGGGGTCTCGCCGGGGAGCTGTTTTTT

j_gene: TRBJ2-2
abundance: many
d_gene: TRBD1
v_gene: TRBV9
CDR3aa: CASDPTGTGWGLTGELFF
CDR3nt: TGTGCCAGCGACCCGACCGGGACAGGTTGGGGCCTCACCGGGGAGCTGTTTTTT

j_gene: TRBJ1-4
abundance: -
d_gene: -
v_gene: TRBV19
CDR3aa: CASSRGEEKLFF
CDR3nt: TGTGCCAGTAGTCGAGGGGAAGAAAAACTGTTTTTT

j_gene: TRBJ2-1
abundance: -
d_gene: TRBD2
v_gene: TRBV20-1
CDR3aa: CSARASGGAYNEQFF
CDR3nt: TGCAGTGCTAGAGCAAGCGGGGGGGCCTACAATGAGCAGTTCTTC

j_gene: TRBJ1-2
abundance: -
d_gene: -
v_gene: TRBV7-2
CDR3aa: CATNPGNSGNYGYTF
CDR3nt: TGTGCCACCAACCCAGGGAACAGCGGGAACTATGGCTACACCTTC

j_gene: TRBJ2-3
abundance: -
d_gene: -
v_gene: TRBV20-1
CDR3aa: CSLETGTDTQYF
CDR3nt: TGCAGTTTAGAGACGGGCACAGATACGCAGTATTTT

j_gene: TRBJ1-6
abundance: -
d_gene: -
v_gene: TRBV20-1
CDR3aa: CSARGGSDYNSPLHF
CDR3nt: TGCAGTGCTAGGGGGGGGTCGGACTATAATTCACCCCTCCACTTT

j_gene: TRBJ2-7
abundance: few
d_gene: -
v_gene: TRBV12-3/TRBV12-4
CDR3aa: CASSPDGGSFYEQYF
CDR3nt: TGTGCCAGCAGCCCCGACGGGGGAAGCTTTTACGAGCAGTACTTC

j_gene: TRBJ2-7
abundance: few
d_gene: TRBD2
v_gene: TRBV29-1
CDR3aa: CSVTSGDEQYF
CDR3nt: TGCAGCGTGACTAGCGGGGACGAGCAGTACTTC

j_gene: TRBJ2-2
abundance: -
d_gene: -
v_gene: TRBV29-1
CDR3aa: CSVPQGSFTGELFF
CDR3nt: TGCAGCGTTCCCCAAGGGTCTTTCACCGGGGAGCTGTTTTTT

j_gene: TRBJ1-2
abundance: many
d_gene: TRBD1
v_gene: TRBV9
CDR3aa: CASSPRGTNYGYTF
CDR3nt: TGTGCCAGCAGCCCCAGGGGGACTAACTATGGCTACACCTTC

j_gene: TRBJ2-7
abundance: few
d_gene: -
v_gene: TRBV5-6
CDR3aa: CASSFRVGLPYEQYF
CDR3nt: TGTGCCAGCAGCTTTCGCGTAGGCCTTCCCTACGAGCAGTACTTC

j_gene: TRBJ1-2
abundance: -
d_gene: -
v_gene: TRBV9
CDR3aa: CASSALQGYGYTF
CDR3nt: TGTGCCAGCAGCGCCCTGCAAGGCTATGGCTACACCTTC

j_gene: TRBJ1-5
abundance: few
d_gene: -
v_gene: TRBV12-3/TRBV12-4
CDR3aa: CASSLSGMRNQPQHF
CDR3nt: TGTGCCAGCAGTTTATCAGGGATGCGCAATCAGCCCCAGCATTTT

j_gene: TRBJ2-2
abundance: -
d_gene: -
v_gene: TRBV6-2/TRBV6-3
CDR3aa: CASTGELFF
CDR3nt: TGTGCCAGCACCGGGGAGCTGTTTTTT

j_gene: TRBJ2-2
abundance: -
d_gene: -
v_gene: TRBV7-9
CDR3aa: CASSLGPGHRGTGELFF
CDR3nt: TGTGCCAGCAGCTTAGGTCCTGGACACCGGGGGACCGGGGAGCTGTTTTTT

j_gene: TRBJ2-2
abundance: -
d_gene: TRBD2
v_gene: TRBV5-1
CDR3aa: CASRLLAGGTPGELFF
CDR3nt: TGCGCCAGCAGACTGTTAGCGGGGGGGACCCCCGGGGAGCTGTTTTTT

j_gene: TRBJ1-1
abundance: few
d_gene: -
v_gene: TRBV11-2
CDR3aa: CASSLGHPPPEAFF
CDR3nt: TGTGCCAGCAGCTTAGGACATCCTCCTCCTGAAGCTTTCTTT

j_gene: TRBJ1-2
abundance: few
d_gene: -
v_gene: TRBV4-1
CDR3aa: CASSQGQGHGYTF
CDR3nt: TGCGCCAGCAGCCAAGGCCAGGGCCATGGCTACACCTTC

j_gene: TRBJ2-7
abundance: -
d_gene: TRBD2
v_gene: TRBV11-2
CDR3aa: CASRPAGTSGLISYEQYF
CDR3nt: TGTGCCAGCAGACCTGCCGGGACTAGCGGCCTGATCTCCTACGAGCAGTACTTC

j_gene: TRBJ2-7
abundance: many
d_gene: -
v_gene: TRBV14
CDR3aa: CASSVTPYEQYF
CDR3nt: TGTGCCAGCAGCGTGACGCCCTACGAGCAGTACTTC

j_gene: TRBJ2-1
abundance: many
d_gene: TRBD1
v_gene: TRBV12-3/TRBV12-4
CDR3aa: CASSLRQGSYNEQFF
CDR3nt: TGTGCCAGCTCTCTTCGACAGGGATCTTACAATGAGCAGTTCTTC

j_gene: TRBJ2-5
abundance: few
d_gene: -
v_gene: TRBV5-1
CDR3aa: CASSQQMTQETQYF
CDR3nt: TGCGCCAGCAGCCAGCAGATGACCCAAGAGACCCAGTACTTC

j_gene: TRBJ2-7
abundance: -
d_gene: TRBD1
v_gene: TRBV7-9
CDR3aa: CASSHRTGTGFYEQYF
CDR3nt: TGTGCCAGCAGCCACCGTACCGGGACAGGGTTCTACGAGCAGTACTTC

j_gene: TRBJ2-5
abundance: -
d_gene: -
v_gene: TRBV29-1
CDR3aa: CSASTWYQETQYF
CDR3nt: TGCAGCGCATCTACATGGTACCAAGAGACCCAGTACTTC

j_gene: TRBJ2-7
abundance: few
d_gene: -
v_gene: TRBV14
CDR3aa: CASSHRTPSPYEQYF
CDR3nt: TGTGCCAGCAGCCATCGGACCCCATCCCCCTACGAGCAGTACTTC

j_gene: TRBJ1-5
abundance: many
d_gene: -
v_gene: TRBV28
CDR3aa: CASNLLNQPQHF
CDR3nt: TGTGCCAGCAACCTCCTGAATCAGCCCCAGCATTTT

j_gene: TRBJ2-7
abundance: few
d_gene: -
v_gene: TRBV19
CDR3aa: CASSRLDEQYF
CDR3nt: TGTGCCAGTAGTCGTCTGGACGAGCAGTACTTC

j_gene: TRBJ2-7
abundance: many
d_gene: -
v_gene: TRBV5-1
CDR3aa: CASSLGGQFEQYF
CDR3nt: TGCGCCAGCAGCTTGGGGGGGCAATTCGAGCAGTACTTC

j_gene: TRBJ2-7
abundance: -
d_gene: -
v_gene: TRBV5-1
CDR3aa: CASSLDSRGPSYEQYF
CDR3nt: TGCGCCAGCAGCTTGGATAGTCGGGGGCCCTCCTACGAGCAGTACTTC

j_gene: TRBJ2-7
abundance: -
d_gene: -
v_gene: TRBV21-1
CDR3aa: CASSKWQGDTGSEQYF
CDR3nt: TGTGCCAGCAGCAAATGGCAGGGGGATACAGGTAGCGAGCAGTACTTC